The entry below describes one T cell receptor (beta chain). The antigen remains unidentified. This sample stems from a study of T cells in Graves' hyperthyroidism and ophthalmopathy. Whole-study findings and limits: A model built on 13 V-J features separated ophthalmopathy from stable hyperthyroidism.

This CDR3 has 15 amino acids. CDR1 is LGHDT and CDR2 is YNNKEL in the germline V gene (reference sequence). With V trimmed by 4 bases and J by 3 bases, 5 bases remained unmatched. Amplified TCR beta CDR3 regions came from RNA transcripts. The study used the HTBI primer set for a first-round RT-PCR of the TCR CDR3. TCRdb re-called the multiplex PCR reads through MiXCR, storing one row per CDR3 protein. The table lists around 700,000 distinct CDR3 sequences, around 20% of them singletons. The sample consisted of blood. The chain employs TRBV3-1 and TRBJ2-1, with 8 nucleotides matching TRBD1. This receptor was identified in a woman between 50 and 59 years old with Graves' hyperthyroidism that later progressed to Graves' ophthalmopathy. The CDR3 sequence: CASSRQGLIYNEQFF. In nucleotides, the CDR3 is TGTGCCAGCAGCCGACAGGGGCTAATCTACAATGAGCAGTTCTTC.